A single sample is the source of the 29 T cell receptor beta chains below, sequenced in a study of CD8 T cells in ankylosing spondylitis. TCRdb recomputed calls from the 5' RACE reads with MiXCR, one row per CDR3 protein. The table lists some 240,000 distinct CDR3 sequences, 15% to 20% of them singletons. The sample comprised blood, either unsorted or a sorted T cell fraction (not recorded which). All receptors derive from a male donor with ankylosing spondylitis or in good health (not recorded which).

A few counts support this clonotype. The CDR3 sequence: CASSPVGGGYEQYF. The CDR3 DNA is TGTGCCAGCAGCCCCGTTGGAGGGGGTTACGAGCAGTACTTC. The V call is TRBV5-8, the J call TRBJ2-7; D might be TRBD1 or TRBD2, each matching 6 bases. V was clipped by 4 bases and J by 4 bases, with 15 bases between them. CDR1 is SGHTS, CDR2 YDEGEE, per germline. This CDR3 comprises 14 residues.

There are many counts of this clonotype. V usage is TRBV12-3 or TRBV12-4 and J usage is TRBJ1-1; TRBD1 agrees at 9 bases. V shed 6 bases and J 6 bases; nucleotides not matched to a gene: 2. This CDR3 has 12 residues. The CDR3 nucleotides are TGTGCCAGCAGCTGGGACAGGGCTGAAGCTTTCTTT. Translating gives CASSWDRAEAFF.

The V gene is TRBV7-4, the J gene TRBJ2-7; TRBD1 agrees at 10 bases. CDR3 size: 16 residues. CDR1 SGHVT and CDR2 SQSDAQ come from the germline V gene. V lost 5 bases to trimming and J lost 6 bases; unmatched junction nucleotides: 13. For the CDR3, the DNA is TGTGCCAGCAGCATATTGACAGGGGGCGCCCCGGGCGAGCAGTACTTC. This encodes CASSILTGGAPGEQYF.

The chain has TRBV5-1 and TRBJ2-2; D remains unclear. Trimming took off 6 bases at V and 0 bases at J, with 9 bases between the two ends. This CDR3 has 14 residues. Germline CDR1 reads SGHRS; CDR2 reads YFSETQ. The CDR3 DNA sequence: TGCGCCAGCATGCCGCAGGCGAACACCGGGGAGCTGTTTTTT. The encoded protein is CASMPQANTGELFF. Filled out from reference TRBV5-1 and TRBJ2-2, the complete variable domain reads KAGVTQTPRYLIKTRGQQVTLSCSPISGHRSVSWYQQTPGQGLQFLFEYFSETQRNKGNFPGRFSGRQFSNSRSEMNVSTLELGDSALYLCASMPQANTGELFFGEGSRLTVL.

This clonotype was seen repeatedly, ten times or more. This rearrangement joins TRBV28 to TRBJ1-5; D call uncertain. V gave up 2 bases and J gave up 2 bases, with 10 bases separating them. Per the germline V gene, CDR1 is MDHEN and CDR2 is SYDVKM. There are 15 residues in the CDR3. CDR3 DNA sequence: TGTGCCAGCAGTTTACTGGGATTCGGCAATCAGCCCCAGCATTTT. This sequence encodes CASSLLGFGNQPQHF.

This rearrangement joins TRBV27 to TRBJ1-2, with TRBD1 matching over 9 bases. The ends lost 5 bases at V and 8 bases at J; junction bases unmatched: 9. This CDR3 contains 14 residues. Germline CDR1 and CDR2: MNHEY and SMNVEV (reference sequence). The CDR3 region is CASSPRGTGYGYTF. The CDR3 DNA reads TGTGCCAGCAGTCCACGAGGGACAGGGTACGGCTACACCTTC.

This sequence joins TRBV7-2 and TRBJ1-6; no firm D call. The CDR3 has 16 residues. Germline CDR1 and CDR2: SGHTA and FQGNSA. V lost 0 bases and J lost 3, with 9 bases in between. CDR3 coding DNA: TGTGCCAGCAGCTTAGCTATGTACAGCTATAATTCACCCCTCCACTTT. Translating gives CASSLAMYSYNSPLHF.

The rearrangement joins TRBV7-9 to TRBJ2-1, with a tentative D call TRBD2 (6 bases). Trimming shortened V by 0 bases and J by 10 bases, and 10 bases separated the two germline ends. The CDR3 runs 13 residues. Germline CDR1 and CDR2: SEHNR and FQNEAQ (reference sequence). DNA of the CDR3: TGTGCCAGCAGCTTAGCCTCCGCGGGGGAGCAGTTCTTC. Amino acids: CASSLASAGEQFF.

Concerning this clonotype: One end of the junction does not line up with germline, which may come from a read error. This rearrangement joins TRBV6-5 to TRBJ2-4; D remains ambiguous. Germline CDR1 reads MNHEY; CDR2 reads SVGAGI. The CDR3 length is 11 residues. The CDR3 spells CASSQGYIQSF. CDR3 bases: TGTGCCAGCAGCCAAGGCTACATTCAGTCCTTC.

This clonotype was counted between two and nine times. The chain links TRBV20-1 to TRBJ1-4, with D possibly matching TRBD1 (5 bases). The CDR3 consists of 15 residues. V was trimmed by 3 bases and J by 0 bases, leaving 11 bases between them. Germline assignment: CDR1 DFQATT and CDR2 SNEGSKA (reference sequence). The CDR3 sequence: CSARPTDSTNEKLFF. CDR3 bases: TGCAGTGCTAGGCCGACAGACTCAACTAATGAAAAACTGTTTTTT.

The chain recombines TRBV6-2 or TRBV6-3 with TRBJ2-7; 9 bases line up with TRBD1. The CDR3 contains 14 residues. CDR1 is MNHEY, CDR2 SVGEGT, per germline. V lost 2 bases to trimming and J lost 3 bases; unmatched junction nucleotides: 2. Here the CDR3 reads CASSYPDRGYEQYF. The CDR3 bases are TGTGCCAGCAGTTACCCGGACAGGGGCTACGAGCAGTACTTC.

This rearrangement joins TRBV5-1 to TRBJ2-7, with 8 bases identical to TRBD1. The junction had 11 bases not matched to a gene; V was cut back by 3 bases and J by 3 bases. Germline V gene data show CDR1 as SGHRS and CDR2 as YFSETQ. The CDR3 loop spans 16 amino acids. The CDR3 protein is CASSSFQGARIYEQYF. The CDR3 coding sequence is TGCGCCAGCAGCTCGTTCCAGGGGGCCAGGATCTACGAGCAGTACTTC.

This clonotype was counted once. This chain connects TRBV9 to TRBJ1-5; D remains ambiguous. This CDR3 has 15 amino acids. V was clipped by 0 bases and J by 4 bases, with 11 bases between them. CDR1 SGDLS and CDR2 YYNGEE come from the germline V gene. The CDR3 bases are TGTGCCAGCAGCGTAGAGGGCCACCCAAATCAGCCCCAGCATTTT. Its translation is CASSVEGHPNQPQHF.

The V gene is TRBV9, the J gene TRBJ2-1, with 11 bases fitting TRBD2. The germline CDR1 and CDR2 sequences are SGDLS and YYNGEE. The CDR3 is 15 amino acids. V shed 0 bases, J shed 10 bases, and the junction held 6 bases outside the gene matches. CDR3 region: CASSVALAGVREQFF. The DNA for the CDR3 is TGTGCCAGCAGCGTAGCACTAGCGGGAGTTCGAGAGCAGTTCTTC.

This clonotype was counted between two and nine times. The rearrangement links TRBV5-6 to TRBJ2-7, with 11 positions matching TRBD1. The junction had 9 bases not matched to a gene; V was cut back by 0 bases and J by 4 bases. Per germline, CDR1 SGHDT and CDR2 YYEEEE. This CDR3 region has 17 residues. The CDR3 DNA is TGTGCCAGCAGCTTGGGAAGGACAGGGGGCCGTTGGTACGAGCAGTACTTC. It encodes CASSLGRTGGRWYEQYF.

This clonotype has a handful of counts. This chain links TRBV6-1 with TRBJ1-3; 9 bases line up with TRBD1. This CDR3 comprises 18 residues. CDR1 and CDR2 (germline): MNHNS, SASEGT. After removal of 5 bases from V and 0 bases from J, the junction contained 11 bases not matched to a gene. CDR3 region: CASSRDRVPTSSGNTIYF. CDR3 DNA sequence: TGTGCCAGCAGTCGGGACAGGGTGCCTACGTCCTCTGGAAACACCATATATTTT.

The table lists this clonotype with many counts. The chain links TRBV20-1 to TRBJ2-1; TRBD2 aligns across 11 bases. Germline-derived CDR1 and CDR2 are DFQATT and SNEGSKA (reference sequence). The CDR3 is made up of 15 amino acids. With 6 bases clipped from V and 3 bases from J, the junction kept 7 bases outside the gene matches. The CDR3 DNA follows: TGCAGTGCCCAGGGACTAGCGGACGTCTACAATGAGCAGTTCTTC. It is translated as CSAQGLADVYNEQFF.

This clonotype was counted between two and nine times. This chain connects TRBV29-1 to TRBJ1-1, with 7 nucleotides matching TRBD1. Germline loops: CDR1 SQVTM, CDR2 ANQGSEA. With 0 bases clipped from V and 8 bases from J, the junction kept 3 bases outside the gene matches. This CDR3 contains 12 residues. CDR3: CSVEDQGVEAFF. Here the CDR3 DNA reads TGCAGCGTTGAAGATCAGGGGGTCGAAGCTTTCTTT.

The chain couples TRBV11-2 to TRBJ2-5, with D tentatively TRBD1 (6 bases). Germline lookup yields CDR1 SGHAT and CDR2 FQNNGV. Trimming removed 4 bases at V and 3 bases at J, with 12 bases between. This CDR3 region has 14 residues. The CDR3 sequence: CASSYVGAEETQYF. CDR3 coding DNA: TGTGCCAGCAGCTATGTGGGGGCGGAAGAGACCCAGTACTTC.

V gene TRBV7-6 combines with J gene TRBJ1-2; D unclear. This CDR3 contains 12 residues. Germline lookup yields CDR1 SGHVS and CDR2 FNYEAQ. The V and J ends lost 4 bases and 6 bases respectively, with 9 bases between them. The CDR3 region is CASSYDKHGYTF. The CDR3 bases are TGTGCCAGCAGCTATGACAAACATGGCTACACCTTC. The whole variable domain, filled in from reference TRBV7-6 and TRBJ1-2, reads GAGVSQSPRYKVTKRGQDVALRCDPISGHVSLYWYRQALGQGPEFLTYFNYEAQQDKSGLPNDRFSAERPEGSISTLTIQRTEQRDSAMYRCASSYDKHGYTFGSGTRLTVV.

The V call is TRBV5-1, the J call TRBJ2-7; 14 bases match TRBD2. The CDR3 has 16 residues. CDR1 is SGHRS, CDR2 YFSETQ, per germline. The trim removed 4 bases at V and 5 bases at J, leaving 8 bases unmatched. CDR3 nucleotide sequence: TGCGCCAGCAGCCCAGGGACTAGCGGGAGATTCGACGAGCAGTACTTC. This translates into CASSPGTSGRFDEQYF.

This CDR3 is CASSLPSSGRTQETQYF. The DNA of the CDR3 is TGTGCCAGCAGCTTGCCCAGTAGCGGGCGTACCCAAGAGACCCAGTACTTC. The chain is built from TRBV5-6 and TRBJ2-5; 7 bases are a match to TRBD2. CDR1 is SGHDT, CDR2 YYEEEE, per germline. The CDR3 contains 17 residues. Trimming at V came to 1 base and at J to 1 base, leaving 10 bases not matched to a gene.

The chain employs TRBV20-1 and TRBJ2-1, with TRBD2 matching over 8 bases. Germline V lookup: CDR1 DFQATT, CDR2 SNEGSKA (reference sequence). The CDR3 contains 12 residues. The V gene end was trimmed by 3 bases and the J gene end by 7 bases; junction bases not matched to a gene: 2. DNA of the CDR3: TGCAGTGCTAGTAGCGGGATGAATGAGCAGTTCTTC. It is translated as CSASSGMNEQFF.

The table lists this clonotype with many counts. The chain has TRBV12-3 or TRBV12-4 and TRBJ2-1; D may be TRBD1 or TRBD2 (5 bases each). Trimming stripped 6 bases from V and 6 bases from J, with 18 bases between. This CDR3 has 15 residues. The chain's CDR3 is CASRPRGFYFNEQFF. Written as DNA, the CDR3 is TGTGCCAGCAGGCCGAGGGGCTTTTACTTCAATGAGCAGTTCTTC.

The rearrangement uses TRBV20-1 and TRBJ2-7; D may be TRBD2 (7 bases). Germline V gives CDR1 DFQATT, CDR2 SNEGSKA (reference sequence). The V and J ends lost 4 bases and 4 bases respectively, with 17 bases between them. The length of the CDR3 is 14 residues. The CDR3 sequence: CSANPVGGRYEQYF. Written as DNA, the CDR3 is TGCAGTGCTAACCCCGTGGGGGGGCGATACGAGCAGTACTTC.

This clonotype was seen at least ten times. The CDR3 region is CSALGLAGDYEQYF. CDR3 in DNA: TGCAGCGCCCTGGGACTAGCGGGAGACTACGAGCAGTACTTC. V and J are TRBV29-1 and TRBJ2-7, with 14 positions matching TRBD2. V was pared by 7 bases and J by 3 bases, with 5 bases of the junction left unmatched. CDR1 is SQVTM and CDR2 is ANQGSEA in the germline V gene. This CDR3 contains 14 residues.

This rearrangement joins TRBV24-1 to TRBJ2-5; the D gene is possibly TRBD2 (6 bases). Trimming removed 3 bases from V and 0 bases from J, with 22 bases in between. This CDR3 contains 19 residues. The germline gives CDR1 KGHDR, CDR2 SFDVKD. The CDR3 sequence: CATSDPGEQLNLYQETQYF. CDR3 DNA sequence: TGTGCCACCAGTGATCCGGGAGAACAACTAAACTTGTACCAAGAGACCCAGTACTTC.

The chain links TRBV7-2 to TRBJ2-3, with D possibly TRBD2 on 6 matching bases. V was shortened by 5 bases and J by 4 bases, with 13 bases between the two germline ends. CDR3 length equals 14 residues. In germline, CDR1 is SGHTA, CDR2 FQGNSA. As DNA, the CDR3 is TGTGCCAGCAGCGTTATTAGCGGCCCAGATACGCAGTATTTT. Its translation is CASSVISGPDTQYF.

This clonotype was observed a few times. The chain links TRBV12-3 or TRBV12-4 to TRBJ2-1; TRBD1 matches at 7 bases. The CDR3 contains 16 residues. J was trimmed by 7 bases and V by 3 bases; bases with no gene match: 12. The CDR3 DNA reads TGTGCCAGCAGTTTCTCTCGGCAGGGGGTACTGAATGAGCAGTTCTTC. This encodes CASSFSRQGVLNEQFF.